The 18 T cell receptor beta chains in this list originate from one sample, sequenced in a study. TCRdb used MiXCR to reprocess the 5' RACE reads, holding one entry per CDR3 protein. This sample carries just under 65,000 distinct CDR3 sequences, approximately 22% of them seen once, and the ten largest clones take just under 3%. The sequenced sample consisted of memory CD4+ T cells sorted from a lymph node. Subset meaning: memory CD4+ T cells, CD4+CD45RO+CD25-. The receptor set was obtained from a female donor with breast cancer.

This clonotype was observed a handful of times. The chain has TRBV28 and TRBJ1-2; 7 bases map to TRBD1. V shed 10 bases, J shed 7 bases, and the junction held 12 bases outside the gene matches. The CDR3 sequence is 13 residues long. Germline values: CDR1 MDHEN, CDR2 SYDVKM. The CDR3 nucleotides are TGTGCCACCACCTCGACAGGGCGGGCTGGCTACACCTTC. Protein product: CATTSTGRAGYTF.

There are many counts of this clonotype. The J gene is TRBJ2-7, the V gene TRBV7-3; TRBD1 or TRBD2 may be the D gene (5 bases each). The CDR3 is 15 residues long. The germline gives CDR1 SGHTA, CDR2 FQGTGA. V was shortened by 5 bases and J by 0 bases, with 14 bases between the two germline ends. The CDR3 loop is CASSPTGTRSYEQYF. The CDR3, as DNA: TGTGCCAGCAGCCCAACCGGGACCCGCTCCTACGAGCAGTACTTC. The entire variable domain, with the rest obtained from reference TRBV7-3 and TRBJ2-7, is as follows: GAGVSQTPSNKVTEKGKYVELRCDPISGHTALYWYRQSLGQGPEFLIYFQGTGAADDSGLPNDRFFAVRPEGSVSTLKIQRTERGDSAVYLCASSPTGTRSYEQYFGPGTRLTVT.

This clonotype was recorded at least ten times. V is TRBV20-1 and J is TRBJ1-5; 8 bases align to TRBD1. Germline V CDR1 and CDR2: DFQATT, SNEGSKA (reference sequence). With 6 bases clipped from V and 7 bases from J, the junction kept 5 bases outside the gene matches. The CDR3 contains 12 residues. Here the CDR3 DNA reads TGCAGTGCCGGACAGGGAAGCCAGCCCCAGCATTTT. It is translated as CSAGQGSQPQHF.

The chain's CDR3 is CASSLQGRRNEKLFF. Here the CDR3 DNA reads TGTGCCAGCAGCCTACAGGGTAGGAGAAATGAAAAACTGTTTTTT. This chain links TRBV5-4 with TRBJ1-4; tentative D call: TRBD1 (6 bases). CDR3 size: 15 residues. The germline V gene encodes CDR1 SGHNT and CDR2 YYREEE (reference sequence). V was trimmed by 4 bases and J by 5 bases, leaving 15 bases between them. Full variable domain (missing parts from reference TRBV5-4 and TRBJ1-4): ETGVTQSPTHLIKTRGQQVTLRCSSQSGHNTVSWYQQALGQGPQFIFQYYREEENGRGNFPPRFSGLQFPNYSSELNVNALELDDSALYLCASSLQGRRNEKLFFGSGTQLSVL.

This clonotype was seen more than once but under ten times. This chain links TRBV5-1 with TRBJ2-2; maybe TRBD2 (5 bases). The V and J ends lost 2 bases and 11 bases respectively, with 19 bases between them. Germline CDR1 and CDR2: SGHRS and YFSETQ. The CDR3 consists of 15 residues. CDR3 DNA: TGCGCCAGCAGCTTAAGGGCGGACCCCGAGGGAGAGCTGTTTTTT. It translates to CASSLRADPEGELFF.

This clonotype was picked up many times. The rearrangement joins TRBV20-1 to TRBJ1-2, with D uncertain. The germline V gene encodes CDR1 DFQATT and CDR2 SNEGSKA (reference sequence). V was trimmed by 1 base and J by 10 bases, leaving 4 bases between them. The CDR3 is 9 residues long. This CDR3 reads CSARVNYTF. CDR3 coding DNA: TGCAGTGCTAGAGTGAACTACACCTTC.

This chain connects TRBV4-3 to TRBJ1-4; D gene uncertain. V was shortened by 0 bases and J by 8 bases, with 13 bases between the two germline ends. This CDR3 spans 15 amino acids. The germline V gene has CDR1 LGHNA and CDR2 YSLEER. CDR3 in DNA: TGCGCCAGCAGCCAAGATCTTGTCAAGGGCGAAAAACTGTTTTTT. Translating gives CASSQDLVKGEKLFF.

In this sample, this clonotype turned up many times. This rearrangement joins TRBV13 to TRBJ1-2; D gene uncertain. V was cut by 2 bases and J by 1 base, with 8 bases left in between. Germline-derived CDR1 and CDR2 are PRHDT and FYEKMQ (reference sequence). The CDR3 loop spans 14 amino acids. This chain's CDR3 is CASSLLGSNYGYTF. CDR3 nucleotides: TGTGCCAGCAGCTTACTAGGGAGTAACTATGGCTACACCTTC.

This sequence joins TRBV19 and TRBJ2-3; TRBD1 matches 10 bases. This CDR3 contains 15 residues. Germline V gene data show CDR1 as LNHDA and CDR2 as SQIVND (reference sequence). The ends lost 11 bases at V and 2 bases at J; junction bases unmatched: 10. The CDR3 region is CASTGGAVDTDTQYF. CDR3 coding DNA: TGTGCCTCGACAGGGGGCGCGGTTGACACAGATACGCAGTATTTT.

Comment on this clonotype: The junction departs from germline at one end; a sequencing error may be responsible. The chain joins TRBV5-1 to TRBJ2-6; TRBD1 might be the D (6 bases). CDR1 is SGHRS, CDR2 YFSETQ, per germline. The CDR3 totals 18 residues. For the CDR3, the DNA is TGCGCCAGCAGCTGGGACACGGGCCCAGGTCTCGGGGCCAACGTCCTGACCTTC. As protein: CASSWDTGPGLGANVLTF.

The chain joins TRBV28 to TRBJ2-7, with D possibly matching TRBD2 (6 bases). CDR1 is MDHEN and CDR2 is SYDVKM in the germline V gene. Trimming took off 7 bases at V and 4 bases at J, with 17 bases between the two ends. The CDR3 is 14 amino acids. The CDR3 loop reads CASNVGGSGYEQYF. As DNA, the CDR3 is TGTGCCAGCAACGTGGGGGGTAGTGGATACGAGCAGTACTTC.

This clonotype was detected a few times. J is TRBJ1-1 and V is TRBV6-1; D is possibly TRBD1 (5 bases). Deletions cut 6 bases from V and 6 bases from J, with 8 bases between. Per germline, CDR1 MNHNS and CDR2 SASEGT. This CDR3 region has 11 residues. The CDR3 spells CASRTASEAFF. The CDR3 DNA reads TGTGCCAGCAGGACAGCCTCTGAAGCTTTCTTT.

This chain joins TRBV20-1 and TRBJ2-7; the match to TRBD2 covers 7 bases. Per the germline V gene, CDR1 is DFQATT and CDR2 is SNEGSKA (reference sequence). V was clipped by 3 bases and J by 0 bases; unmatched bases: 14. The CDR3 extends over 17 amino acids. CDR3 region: CSASGATAGWDSYEQYF. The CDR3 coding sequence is TGCAGTGCTAGCGGGGCCACAGCGGGGTGGGACTCCTACGAGCAGTACTTC.

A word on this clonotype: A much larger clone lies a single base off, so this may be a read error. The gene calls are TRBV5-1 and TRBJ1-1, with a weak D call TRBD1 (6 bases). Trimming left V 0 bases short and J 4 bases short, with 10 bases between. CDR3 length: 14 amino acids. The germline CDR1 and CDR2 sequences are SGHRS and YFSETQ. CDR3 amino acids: CASSLAGGGTEAFF. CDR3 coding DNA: TGCGCCAGCAGCTTGGCCGGAGGGGGCACTGAAGCTTTCTTT.

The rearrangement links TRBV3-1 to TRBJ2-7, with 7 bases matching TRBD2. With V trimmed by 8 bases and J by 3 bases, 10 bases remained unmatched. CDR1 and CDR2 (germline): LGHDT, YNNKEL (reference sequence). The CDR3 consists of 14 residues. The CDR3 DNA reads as TGTGCCAGCGACCAAGCGGGACGCTACTACGAGCAGTACTTC. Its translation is CASDQAGRYYEQYF.

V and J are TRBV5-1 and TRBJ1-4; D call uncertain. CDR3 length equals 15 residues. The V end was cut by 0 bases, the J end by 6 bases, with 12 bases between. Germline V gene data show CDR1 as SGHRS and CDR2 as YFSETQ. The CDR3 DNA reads TGCGCCAGCAGCTTGGGAGCACCCGGGGATGAAAAACTGTTTTTT. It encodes CASSLGAPGDEKLFF.

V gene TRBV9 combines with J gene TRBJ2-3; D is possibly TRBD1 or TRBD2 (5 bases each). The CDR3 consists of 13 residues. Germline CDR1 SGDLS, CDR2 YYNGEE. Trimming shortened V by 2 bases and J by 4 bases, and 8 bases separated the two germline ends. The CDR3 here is CASSVGVPDTQYF. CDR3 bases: TGTGCCAGCAGCGTGGGGGTCCCAGATACGCAGTATTTT. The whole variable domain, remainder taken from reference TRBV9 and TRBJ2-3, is DSGVTQTPKHLITATGQRVTLRCSPRSGDLSVYWYQQSLDQGLQFLIQYYNGEERAKGNILERFSAQQFPDLHSELNLSSLELGDSALYFCASSVGVPDTQYFGPGTRLTVL.

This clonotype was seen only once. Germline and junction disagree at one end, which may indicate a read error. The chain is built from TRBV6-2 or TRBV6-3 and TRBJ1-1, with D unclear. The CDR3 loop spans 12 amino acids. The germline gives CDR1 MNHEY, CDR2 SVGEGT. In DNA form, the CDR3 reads TGTGCCGGCAGTTACCGGGACACTGAAGCTTTCTTT. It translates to CAGSYRDTEAFF.